These 3 T cell receptor beta chains originate from one sample sequenced in a study of blood T cell repertoires in COVID-19. The data were produced by immunoSEQ multiplex PCR, yet TCRdb's version contains in-frame clones alone and is incomplete. In the table there are about 74,000 clones, more than 75% of which are singletons. The sample taken for sequencing was peripheral blood. These receptors were collected from a man aged 50 or older with acute or convalescent COVID-19.

The chain uses TRBV18 and TRBJ2-3, with a tentative D call TRBD2 (5 bases). The V gene's germline CDR1 is KGHSH and CDR2 LQKENI. The CDR3 length is 16 residues. V dropped 2 bases and J dropped 2 bases, with 14 bases sitting between them. The CDR3 reads CASSPYTFGNTDTQYF. In nucleotides, the CDR3 is TGTGCCAGCTCACCATATACTTTCGGGAACACAGATACGCAGTATTTT.

The rearrangement links TRBV19 to TRBJ1-5, with D possibly being TRBD1 (6 bases). Germline CDR1 and CDR2: LNHDA and SQIVND (reference sequence). Between the trimmed V and J ends, which lost 6 bases and 0 bases, there was a span of 15 bases. The CDR3 is made up of 16 amino acids. The CDR3 region is CASSSTGIHSNQPQHF. Here the CDR3 DNA reads TGTGCCAGTAGCTCTACAGGGATTCATAGCAATCAGCCCCAGCATTTT.

This clone was observed once. For the CDR3, the DNA is TGTGCCAGCAGCTCGGGGGGGGCGGGCGAAAAACTGTTTTTT. It translates to CASSSGGAGEKLFF. V gene TRBV7-8 combines with J gene TRBJ1-4, with a tentative D call TRBD1 (6 bases). Trimming stripped 4 bases from V and 8 bases from J, with 14 bases between. Per the germline V gene, CDR1 is SGHVS and CDR2 is FQNEAQ. The CDR3 has 14 amino acids.